This T cell receptor beta chain was obtained from a study of cytomegalovirus exposure and HLA in healthy donors. Study-wide context: According to later analysis, the same platform produced the 120 validation and 600 to 800 first-cohort repertoires. Study findings and constraints: A list of around 160 TCR beta chains associated with cytomegalovirus was given.

The repertoire was sequenced with immunoSEQ multiplex PCR; TCRdb's copy has only in-frame clones and lacks some. The sample includes roughly 150,000 clones, roughly nine tenths of them seen just once. Trimming pared 6 bases from V and 0 bases from J, leaving 9 bases between. CDR1 and CDR2 (germline): MNHEY, SMNVEV (reference sequence). CDR3 length equals 13 residues. A remark on this clone: The target antigen is unknown.

Input material: PBMCs. This chain uses TRBV27 with TRBJ2-7; possible D gene TRBD1, 5 bases. This TCR came from a woman aged 18-29 years in good health and CMV-seropositive. The CDR3: CASSRQSSYEQYF. For the CDR3, the DNA is TGTGCCAGCAGCAGACAGTCCTCCTACGAGCAGTACTTC.